The rows below give T cell receptor beta chains drawn from one sample of a study of blood T cell repertoires in COVID-19. Repertoires were generated with immunoSEQ multiplex PCR, while TCRdb's copy carries only in-frame clones and drops some. This sample has 250,000 or so clones; around 90% occur once, and the top ten carry approximately 7.2%. The source material was peripheral blood. These receptors were collected from a woman in her 70s with active or convalescent COVID-19. CDR3s include the opening cysteine and the closing phenylalanine or tryptophan. The order of the fields is CDR3 length, clone size, J gene, V gene, D gene, CDR3 DNA, CDR3 protein. The D gene is left open where the match is weak. Clone size is shown for a subset of rows, as once, few, many or a class of expanded clone.

CDR3 length: 16; clone size: few; J gene: TRBJ1-5; V gene: TRBV4-2; D gene: NA; CDR3 DNA: TGTGCCAGCAGCCAAACACAGGGCTATAGCAATCAGCCCCAGCATTTT; CDR3 protein: CASSQTQGYSNQPQHF
CDR3 length: 15; clone size: NA; J gene: TRBJ1-4; V gene: TRBV6-5; D gene: NA; CDR3 DNA: TGTGCCAGCACTCGAGGCCAAACTCCTAATGAAAAACTGTTTTTT; CDR3 protein: CASTRGQTPNEKLFF
CDR3 length: 16; clone size: NA; J gene: TRBJ1-6; V gene: TRBV5-1; D gene: NA; CDR3 DNA: TGCGCCAGCTCCTCGACAGCGAGCTCCTATAATTCACCCCTCCACTTT; CDR3 protein: CASSSTASSYNSPLHF
CDR3 length: 16; clone size: NA; J gene: TRBJ1-3; V gene: TRBV19; D gene: NA; CDR3 DNA: TGTGCCAGTAGTATAACTTTTGCGGGGGCTGGAAACACCATATATTTT; CDR3 protein: CASSITFAGAGNTIYF
CDR3 length: 17; clone size: once; J gene: TRBJ2-3; V gene: TRBV5-1; D gene: NA; CDR3 DNA: TGCGCCAGCAGCTTGGGGGACGGGGGGCCGGTCACAGATACGCAGTATTTT; CDR3 protein: CASSLGDGGPVTDTQYF
CDR3 length: 13; clone size: few; J gene: TRBJ2-2; V gene: TRBV7-9; D gene: NA; CDR3 DNA: TGTGCCAGCGAAACCCTATCCACCGGGGAGCTGTTTTTT; CDR3 protein: CASETLSTGELFF
CDR3 length: 14; clone size: NA; J gene: TRBJ2-1; V gene: TRBV5-1; D gene: NA; CDR3 DNA: TGCGCCAGCAGCTTGGGGTCCGGAGGCAATGAGCAGTTCTTC; CDR3 protein: CASSLGSGGNEQFF
CDR3 length: 16; clone size: NA; J gene: TRBJ2-1; V gene: TRBV4-2; D gene: TRBD2; CDR3 DNA: TGTGCCAGCAGCCAAGAACGCGGGGGGTCCTACAATGAGCAGTTCTTC; CDR3 protein: CASSQERGGSYNEQFF
CDR3 length: 12; clone size: NA; J gene: TRBJ1-1; V gene: TRBV5-5; D gene: NA; CDR3 DNA: TGTGCCAGCAGCTTGGGGCCAATCCAAGCTTTCTTT; CDR3 protein: CASSLGPIQAFF
CDR3 length: 17; clone size: NA; J gene: TRBJ1-3; V gene: TRBV7-2; D gene: NA; CDR3 DNA: TGTGCCAGCAGCTTAGACCCACCGAGCTACTCTGGAAACACCATATATTTT; CDR3 protein: CASSLDPPSYSGNTIYF
CDR3 length: 13; clone size: NA; J gene: TRBJ1-1; V gene: TRBV5-8; D gene: NA; CDR3 DNA: TGTGCCAGCCGCCAGTTGCAGAACACTGAAGCTTTCTTT; CDR3 protein: CASRQLQNTEAFF
CDR3 length: 12; clone size: NA; J gene: TRBJ1-2; V gene: TRBV10-3; D gene: NA; CDR3 DNA: TGTGCCATCACCTCGGGGAGGTCTGGCTACACCTTC; CDR3 protein: CAITSGRSGYTF
CDR3 length: 13; clone size: few; J gene: TRBJ2-1; V gene: TRBV6-5; D gene: NA; CDR3 DNA: TGTGCCAGCGAGGGCTTTACCTACAATGAGCAGTTCTTC; CDR3 protein: CASEGFTYNEQFF
CDR3 length: 15; clone size: few; J gene: TRBJ1-2; V gene: TRBV29-1; D gene: NA; CDR3 DNA: TGCAGCGTTGAATCTCGTCACAGTACTAACTATGGCTACACCTTC; CDR3 protein: CSVESRHSTNYGYTF
CDR3 length: 16; clone size: NA; J gene: TRBJ2-1; V gene: TRBV7-9; D gene: NA; CDR3 DNA: TGTGCCAGCAGTCCTTCGACAGCAAACCTCTACAATGAGCAGTTCTTC; CDR3 protein: CASSPSTANLYNEQFF
CDR3 length: 15; clone size: NA; J gene: TRBJ1-5; V gene: TRBV2; D gene: TRBD1; CDR3 DNA: TGTGCCAGCACGGAGAGAGGGGGCTCTGGGCAGCCCCAGCATTTT; CDR3 protein: CASTERGGSGQPQHF
CDR3 length: 13; clone size: NA; J gene: TRBJ2-7; V gene: TRBV7-3; D gene: NA; CDR3 DNA: TGTGCCAGCAGCTCGACGACAGTGGGCGAGCAGTACTTC; CDR3 protein: CASSSTTVGEQYF
CDR3 length: 13; clone size: NA; J gene: TRBJ1-2; V gene: TRBV28; D gene: NA; CDR3 DNA: TGTGCCAGCAGTTCACAGGGACCCTATGGCTACACCTTC; CDR3 protein: CASSSQGPYGYTF
CDR3 length: 16; clone size: NA; J gene: TRBJ2-1; V gene: TRBV7-2; D gene: TRBD2; CDR3 DNA: TGTGCCAGCAGCTTAGATGGGGCTAGCGGATACAATGAGCAGTTCTTC; CDR3 protein: CASSLDGASGYNEQFF
CDR3 length: 12; clone size: NA; J gene: TRBJ2-7; V gene: TRBV14; D gene: NA; CDR3 DNA: TGTGCCAGCAGCGTGACAGGCGGCGGGCAGTACTTC; CDR3 protein: CASSVTGGGQYF
CDR3 length: 17; clone size: NA; J gene: TRBJ2-1; V gene: TRBV7-8; D gene: NA; CDR3 DNA: TGTGCCAGCAGCTTCCGGGACATCGGGACGAACTACAATGAGCAGTTCTTC; CDR3 protein: CASSFRDIGTNYNEQFF
CDR3 length: 14; clone size: NA; J gene: TRBJ1-2; V gene: TRBV19; D gene: NA; CDR3 DNA: TGTGCCAGTAGTACCACCGGACTGCCGAGGGGCTACACCTTC; CDR3 protein: CASSTTGLPRGYTF
CDR3 length: 15; clone size: NA; J gene: TRBJ2-1; V gene: TRBV2; D gene: NA; CDR3 DNA: TGTGCCAGCAGTTCTGACACCAGCTCCTACAATGAGCAGTTCTTC; CDR3 protein: CASSSDTSSYNEQFF
CDR3 length: 14; clone size: NA; J gene: TRBJ1-2; V gene: TRBV4-3; D gene: TRBD1; CDR3 DNA: TGCGCCAGCAGCCAAGGACAGGGCCACTATGGCTACACCTTC; CDR3 protein: CASSQGQGHYGYTF
CDR3 length: 16; clone size: NA; J gene: TRBJ2-7; V gene: TRBV6-6; D gene: NA; CDR3 DNA: TGTGCCAGCAGTAAACTCGCCGGGACACAATCCTACGAGCAGTACTTC; CDR3 protein: CASSKLAGTQSYEQYF
CDR3 length: 13; clone size: NA; J gene: TRBJ2-2; V gene: TRBV5-1; D gene: NA; CDR3 DNA: TGCGCCAGCAGCTTGGATACAGCCGGGGAGCTGTTTTTT; CDR3 protein: CASSLDTAGELFF
CDR3 length: 13; clone size: NA; J gene: TRBJ1-2; V gene: TRBV5-4; D gene: NA; CDR3 DNA: TGTGCCAGCAGCTTAACAGGAACGGCCGGCTACACCTTC; CDR3 protein: CASSLTGTAGYTF
CDR3 length: 15; clone size: NA; J gene: TRBJ2-1; V gene: TRBV11-2; D gene: TRBD2; CDR3 DNA: TGTGCCAGCAGCTTAGATTGGCGGGGGGGCAATGAGCAGTTCTTC; CDR3 protein: CASSLDWRGGNEQFF
CDR3 length: 14; clone size: few; J gene: TRBJ1-4; V gene: TRBV5-1; D gene: TRBD1; CDR3 DNA: TGCGCCAGCAGCCAGGGACAGGGAAGTGAAAAACTGTTTTTT; CDR3 protein: CASSQGQGSEKLFF
CDR3 length: 13; clone size: NA; J gene: TRBJ1-2; V gene: TRBV6-5; D gene: TRBD1; CDR3 DNA: TGTGCCAGCAGCACAGGGGGCCGGTATGGCTACACCTTC; CDR3 protein: CASSTGGRYGYTF
CDR3 length: 13; clone size: NA; J gene: TRBJ1-5; V gene: TRBV7-8; D gene: NA; CDR3 DNA: TGTGCCAGCAGCGAGGATCGCAATCAGCCCCAGCATTTT; CDR3 protein: CASSEDRNQPQHF
CDR3 length: 16; clone size: NA; J gene: TRBJ1-1; V gene: TRBV10-3; D gene: TRBD1; CDR3 DNA: TGTGCCATCAAGGCTGGGACAGGGGGCGCCGGGACTGAAGCTTTCTTT; CDR3 protein: CAIKAGTGGAGTEAFF
CDR3 length: 16; clone size: NA; J gene: TRBJ2-7; V gene: TRBV2; D gene: TRBD1; CDR3 DNA: TGTGCCAGCAGGTATGGGACAGAAGTCTTCTCCTACGAGCAGTACTTC; CDR3 protein: CASRYGTEVFSYEQYF
CDR3 length: 13; clone size: NA; J gene: TRBJ1-5; V gene: TRBV19; D gene: TRBD1; CDR3 DNA: TGTGCCAGTGCCGGGACAGCCGATCAGCCCCAGCATTTT; CDR3 protein: CASAGTADQPQHF
CDR3 length: 11; clone size: NA; J gene: TRBJ2-7; V gene: TRBV11-2; D gene: NA; CDR3 DNA: TGTGCCAGCAGCTTAGATAGGGGGCAGTACTTC; CDR3 protein: CASSLDRGQYF
CDR3 length: 15; clone size: NA; J gene: TRBJ1-5; V gene: TRBV6-5; D gene: TRBD1; CDR3 DNA: TGTGCCAGCAGTTTGAACAGGGGTAGCAATCAGCCCCAGCATTTT; CDR3 protein: CASSLNRGSNQPQHF
CDR3 length: 16; clone size: NA; J gene: TRBJ2-2; V gene: TRBV2; D gene: TRBD1; CDR3 DNA: TGTGCCAGCAGCGAACCACAGGGGAACGGGGTCCCTGACCTGTTTTTT; CDR3 protein: CASSEPQGNGVPDLFF
CDR3 length: 14; clone size: NA; J gene: TRBJ1-2; V gene: TRBV5-8; D gene: TRBD1; CDR3 DNA: TGTGCCAGCAGTCGAAGCTACAGGGGTTTTGGCTACACCTTC; CDR3 protein: CASSRSYRGFGYTF
CDR3 length: 16; clone size: NA; J gene: TRBJ2-6; V gene: TRBV7-2; D gene: TRBD2; CDR3 DNA: TGTGCCAGCAGCTTAGGGGGGGGCTCTGGGGCCAACGTCCTGACTTTC; CDR3 protein: CASSLGGGSGANVLTF
CDR3 length: 15; clone size: NA; J gene: TRBJ2-4; V gene: TRBV7-2; D gene: TRBD2; CDR3 DNA: TGTGCCAGCAGCGTGCGGGGGGCCAGGGGAAACATTCAGTACTTC; CDR3 protein: CASSVRGARGNIQYF
CDR3 length: 15; clone size: NA; J gene: TRBJ1-5; V gene: TRBV6-5; D gene: TRBD1; CDR3 DNA: TGTGCCAGCAGTCCTGGGACAGGGCTCGATCAGCCCCAGCATTTT; CDR3 protein: CASSPGTGLDQPQHF
CDR3 length: 15; clone size: NA; J gene: TRBJ1-1; V gene: TRBV7-3; D gene: TRBD1; CDR3 DNA: TGTGCCAGCAGCTCAATAGGACAGGGAGACACTGAAGCTTTCTTT; CDR3 protein: CASSSIGQGDTEAFF
CDR3 length: 16; clone size: NA; J gene: TRBJ1-3; V gene: TRBV29-1; D gene: TRBD1; CDR3 DNA: TGCAGCGTACAACCCTCCGGACAGGCGAGGGGAAACACCATATATTTT; CDR3 protein: CSVQPSGQARGNTIYF
CDR3 length: 15; clone size: NA; J gene: TRBJ2-7; V gene: TRBV6-5; D gene: TRBD1; CDR3 DNA: TGTGCCAGCAGTTACCAGGCAGGGGGTCTCTACGAGCAGTACTTC; CDR3 protein: CASSYQAGGLYEQYF
CDR3 length: 15; clone size: NA; J gene: TRBJ2-7; V gene: TRBV6-5; D gene: TRBD1; CDR3 DNA: TGTGCCAGCAGGCCCGGACAGGGTAGCGTCTACGAGCAGTACTTC; CDR3 protein: CASRPGQGSVYEQYF
CDR3 length: 13; clone size: NA; J gene: TRBJ2-7; V gene: TRBV19; D gene: TRBD1; CDR3 DNA: TGTGCCAGTAGCCGGGACAGCTACTACGAGCAGTACTTC; CDR3 protein: CASSRDSYYEQYF
CDR3 length: 13; clone size: NA; J gene: TRBJ1-1; V gene: TRBV14; D gene: TRBD1; CDR3 DNA: TGTGCCAGTGGACAGGACATGAACACTGAAGCTTTCTTT; CDR3 protein: CASGQDMNTEAFF
CDR3 length: 16; clone size: NA; J gene: TRBJ2-1; V gene: TRBV6-6; D gene: TRBD1; CDR3 DNA: TGTGCCAGCACCGAAAAGGACAGGATGACCTACAATGAGCAGTTCTTC; CDR3 protein: CASTEKDRMTYNEQFF
CDR3 length: 12; clone size: once; J gene: TRBJ1-2; V gene: TRBV7-8; D gene: NA; CDR3 DNA: TGTGCCAGCAGCCAACAGGGAGCGGGCTACACCTTC; CDR3 protein: CASSQQGAGYTF